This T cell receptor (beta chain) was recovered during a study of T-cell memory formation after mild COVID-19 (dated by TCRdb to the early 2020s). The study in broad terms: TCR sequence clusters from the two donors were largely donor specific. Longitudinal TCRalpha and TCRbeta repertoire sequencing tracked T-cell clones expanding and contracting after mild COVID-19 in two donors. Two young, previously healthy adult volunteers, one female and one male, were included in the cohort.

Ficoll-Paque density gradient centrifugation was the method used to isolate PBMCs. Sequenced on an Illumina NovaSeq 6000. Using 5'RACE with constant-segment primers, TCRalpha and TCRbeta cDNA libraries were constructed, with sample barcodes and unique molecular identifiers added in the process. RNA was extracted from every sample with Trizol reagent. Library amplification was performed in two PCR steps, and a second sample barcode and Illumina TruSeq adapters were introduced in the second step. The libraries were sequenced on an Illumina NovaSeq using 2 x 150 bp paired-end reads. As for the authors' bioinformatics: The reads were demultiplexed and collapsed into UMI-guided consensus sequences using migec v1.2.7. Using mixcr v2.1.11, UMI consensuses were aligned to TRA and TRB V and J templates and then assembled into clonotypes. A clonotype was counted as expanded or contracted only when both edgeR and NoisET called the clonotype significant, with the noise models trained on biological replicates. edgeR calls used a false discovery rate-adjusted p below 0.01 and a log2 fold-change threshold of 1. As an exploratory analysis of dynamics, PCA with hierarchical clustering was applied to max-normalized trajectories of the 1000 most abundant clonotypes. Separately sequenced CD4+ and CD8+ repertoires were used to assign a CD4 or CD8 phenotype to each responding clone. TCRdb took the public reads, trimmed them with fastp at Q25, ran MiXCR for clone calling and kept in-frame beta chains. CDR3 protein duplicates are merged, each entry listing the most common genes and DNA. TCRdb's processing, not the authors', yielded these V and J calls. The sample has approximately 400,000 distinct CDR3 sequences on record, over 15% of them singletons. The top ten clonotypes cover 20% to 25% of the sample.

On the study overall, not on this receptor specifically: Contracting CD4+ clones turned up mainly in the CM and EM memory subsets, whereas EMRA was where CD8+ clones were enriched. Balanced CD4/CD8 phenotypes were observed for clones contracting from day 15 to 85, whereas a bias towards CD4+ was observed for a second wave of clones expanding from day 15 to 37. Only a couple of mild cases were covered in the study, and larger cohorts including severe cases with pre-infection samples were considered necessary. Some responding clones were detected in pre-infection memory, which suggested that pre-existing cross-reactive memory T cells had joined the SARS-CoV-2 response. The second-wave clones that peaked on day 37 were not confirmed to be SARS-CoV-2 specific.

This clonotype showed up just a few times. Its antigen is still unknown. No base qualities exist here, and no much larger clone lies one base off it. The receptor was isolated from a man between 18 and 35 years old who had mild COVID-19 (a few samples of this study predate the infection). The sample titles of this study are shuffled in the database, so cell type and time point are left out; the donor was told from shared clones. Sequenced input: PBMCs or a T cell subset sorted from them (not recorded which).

In nucleotides, the sequence is TGTGCCAGCAGCCCCACTAGCGGGGGCGTCACCGGGGAGCTGTTTTTT. Its protein product is CASSPTSGGVTGELFF. The chain employs TRBV11-1 and TRBJ2-2; 11 nucleotides in the junction match TRBD2. The CDR3, cysteine through phenylalanine, is 16 amino acids long. The retained sequence is limited to the CDR3, 48 bases, with the frame set at the first base. CDR1 and CDR2, looked up from the germline V gene (reference sequence), are SGHAT and FQDESV. At the junction V is shortened by 5 bases and J by 4 bases; bases outside the gene matches: 6.